Listed here are 30 T cell receptor beta chains from one sample, sequenced in a study of blood T cell repertoires in COVID-19. Sequenced by immunoSEQ multiplex PCR; TCRdb stores in-frame clones only, minus some. The repertoire has 250,000 to 300,000 clones, 89% of them found once; the top ten carry under 2.5%. Specimen: peripheral blood. The receptor set was obtained from a man aged 50-59 years with acute or convalescent COVID-19.

This clone was detected only once. At one end, the junction sequence differs from germline, possibly due to a read error. The chain joins TRBV6-5 to TRBJ2-5; 8 bases line up with TRBD2. The V gene's germline CDR1 is MNHEY and CDR2 SVGAGI. CDR3 length: 14 residues. The CDR3, as DNA: TGTGCCATCAGTTCGGGGGGGGCGGGAGAGACCCAGTACTTC. Translated: CAISSGGAGETQYF.

V gene TRBV30 combines with J gene TRBJ1-5; D might be TRBD1 (6 bases). This CDR3 region has 15 residues. The germline V and J ends were trimmed by 4 bases and 2 bases, with 15 bases remaining between them. In germline, CDR1 is GTSNPN, CDR2 SVGIG (reference sequence). DNA for the CDR3: TGTGCCTGGACAGGGGAGGGCGGTGGCAATCAGCCCCAGCATTTT. Translation: CAWTGEGGGNQPQHF.

This clone was observed a single time. The J gene is TRBJ2-7, the V gene TRBV6-5, with a weak D call TRBD1 (5 bases). Germline CDR1 is MNHEY and CDR2 is SVGAGI. The CDR3 covers 15 residues. V gave up 0 bases and J gave up 6 bases, with 15 bases separating them. The CDR3 DNA sequence: TGTGCCAGCAGTTACTCGGGTCCAGGGTCGGGCGAGCAGTACTTC. It codes for CASSYSGPGSGEQYF.

The chain uses TRBV7-6 and TRBJ2-1; 7 nucleotides agree with TRBD1. V was clipped by 5 bases and J by 4 bases; unmatched bases: 14. The CDR3 runs 17 residues. The germline V gene has CDR1 SGHVS and CDR2 FNYEAQ. Here the CDR3 DNA reads TGTGCCAGCAGCCGTAGCACGGGACAGAAAAGTTACAATGAGCAGTTCTTC. Its protein product is CASSRSTGQKSYNEQFF.

The chain carries TRBV5-5 and TRBJ1-6, with D hard to call. This CDR3 region has 13 residues. The germline CDR1 and CDR2 sequences are SGHKS and YYEKEE (reference sequence). V lost 4 bases and J lost 7, with 9 bases in between. The CDR3 DNA reads TGTGCCAGCAGCGGCTTAATGAATTCACCCCTCCACTTT. Protein product: CASSGLMNSPLHF.

This clone showed up just once. In nucleotides, the CDR3 is TGTGCTAGTGGTTTCGGGAACACCATATATTTT. Translating gives CASGFGNTIYF. The V call is TRBV12-5, the J call TRBJ1-3, with D uncertain. CDR1 LGHNT and CDR2 FRNRAP come from the germline V gene. Trimming left V 3 bases short and J 7 bases short, with 4 bases between. The CDR3 length is 11 residues.

Only a few counts were recorded for this clone. DNA for the CDR3: TGTGCCAGCAGGTTACCGGGACAGATTAATTCACCCCTCCACTTT. Its translation: CASRLPGQINSPLHF. V and J are TRBV6-5 and TRBJ1-6, with 7 bases identical to TRBD1. This CDR3 spans 15 amino acids. CDR1 is MNHEY, CDR2 SVGAGI, per germline. The junction had 8 bases not matched to a gene; V was cut back by 6 bases and J by 6 bases.

The chain is built from TRBV2 and TRBJ2-1; TRBD2 is a possible D gene (7 bases). Germline CDR1 SNHLY, CDR2 FYNNEI. V dropped 4 bases and J dropped 0 bases, with 16 bases sitting between them. This CDR3 region has 17 residues. In nucleotides, the CDR3 is TGTGCCAGCAGTGCCCCGGGGGGCGCTTTCTCCTACAATGAGCAGTTCTTC. It yields the protein CASSAPGGAFSYNEQFF.

The chain joins TRBV14 to TRBJ1-2, with D perhaps matching TRBD1 (6 bases). The CDR3 loop spans 13 amino acids. The germline V gene has CDR1 SGHDN and CDR2 FVKESK. V was clipped by 2 bases and J by 8 bases, with 12 bases between them. CDR3 nucleotides: TGTGCCAGCAGCCAATATGGGGGCGGCGGCTACACCTTC. This codes for CASSQYGGGGYTF.

The rearrangement links TRBV5-1 to TRBJ1-6, with 9 bases fitting TRBD1. The CDR3 length is 14 residues. Germline-derived CDR1 and CDR2 are SGHRS and YFSETQ. With V trimmed by 4 bases and J by 9 bases, 5 bases remained unmatched. The CDR3 region has the DNA TGCGCCAGCAGCCTGGACAGGGGAAGTTCACCCCTCCACTTT. It yields the protein CASSLDRGSSPLHF.

This clone showed up just a few times. The chain recombines TRBV15 with TRBJ2-5, with 9 bases fitting TRBD2. The junction had 10 bases not matched to a gene; V was cut back by 3 bases and J by 5 bases. The germline CDR1 and CDR2 sequences are LNHNV and YYDKDF (reference sequence). This CDR3 comprises 16 residues. CDR3 nucleotides: TGTGCCACCAGCAGTGGGGGGGCTAGCGGGGAGGAGACCCAGTACTTC. Protein sequence: CATSSGGASGEETQYF.

The CDR3, as DNA: TGTGCCAGCAGCCACTACCGCGGACAGGGTAACACTGAAGCTTTCTTT. Translated: CASSHYRGQGNTEAFF. The J gene is TRBJ1-1, the V gene TRBV3-1 (or the pseudogene TRBV3-2); the match to TRBD1 covers 8 bases. The length of the CDR3 is 16 residues. V lost 3 bases to trimming and J lost 2 bases; unmatched junction nucleotides: 8. Germline V gene lookup returns CDR1 LGHDT and CDR2 YNNKEL (reference sequence).

In nucleotides, the CDR3 is TGCGCCAGCAGCGACATCCAGGGAACTAATGAAAAACTGTTTTTT. This encodes CASSDIQGTNEKLFF. V usage is TRBV5-1 and J usage is TRBJ1-4; D is possibly TRBD1 (5 bases). Trimming cost V 4 bases and J 1 base, with 11 bases left between them. The CDR3 is 15 residues long. Germline CDR1 reads SGHRS; CDR2 reads YFSETQ.

The chain employs TRBV6-5 and TRBJ2-7; TRBD1 might be the D (5 bases). CDR1 is MNHEY and CDR2 is SVGAGI in the germline V gene. The CDR3 is made up of 14 amino acids. The ends were cut back, 4 bases at V and 0 bases at J, with 10 bases in the middle. The DNA of the CDR3 is TGTGCCAGCAGTTTATGGGGCACCTCCTACGAGCAGTACTTC. Translated: CASSLWGTSYEQYF.

J is TRBJ2-5 and V is TRBV21-1; TRBD2, as called in the table, went unchecked against the DNA. TRBV21-1 is a documented pseudogene. The CDR3 totals 14 residues. Here the CDR3 reads CASSAHGPGKTQYF. The CDR3 region has the DNA TGTGCCAGCAGCGCTCACGGGCCCGGGAAGACCCAGTACTTC.

The V call is TRBV3-1 (or the pseudogene TRBV3-2), the J call TRBJ1-2; D is unresolved. Germline lookup yields CDR1 LGHDT and CDR2 YNNKEL (reference sequence). The CDR3 length is 15 residues. Trimming removed 3 bases at V and 2 bases at J, with 13 bases between. The CDR3 nucleotides are TGTGCCAGCAGCCATCCAATCGGGATAAACTATGGCTACACCTTC. This encodes CASSHPIGINYGYTF.

This CDR3 is CASSPRRDTEAFF. CDR3 sequence (DNA): TGTGCCAGCAGTCCTCGACGGGACACTGAAGCTTTCTTT. The rearrangement uses TRBV27 and TRBJ1-1, with D unclear. In germline, CDR1 is MNHEY, CDR2 SMNVEV (reference sequence). The CDR3 contains 13 residues. With 5 bases removed from V and 3 bases from J, the gap between germline ends came to 10 bases.

The chain carries TRBV7-9 and TRBJ1-6; tentative D call: TRBD1 (5 bases). Germline CDR1 SEHNR, CDR2 FQNEAQ (reference sequence). This CDR3 is 15 amino acids long. V dropped 4 bases and J dropped 10 bases, with 17 bases sitting between them. The CDR3 is CASSSGEGNGSPLHF. The CDR3 bases are TGTGCCAGCAGCTCCGGGGAGGGGAATGGATCACCCCTCCACTTT.

The genes are TRBV6-1 and TRBJ1-2, with TRBD1 identical over 9 bases. Germline assignment: CDR1 MNHNS and CDR2 SASEGT. Trimming took 3 bases from V and 2 from J; bases not matched to a gene: 1. The CDR3 length is 14 residues. The DNA for the CDR3 is TGTGCCAGCAGTGACGGGACAGGGAACTATGGCTACACCTTC. This gives the protein CASSDGTGNYGYTF.

Worth noting for this clone: Other DNA sequences in the same sample also yield this CDR3. The chain has TRBV18 and TRBJ1-1; D not certain. The CDR3 has 13 residues. V lost 2 bases and J 4 bases, leaving 8 bases between the germline ends. Germline CDR1 and CDR2: KGHSH and LQKENI. The CDR3 reads CASSPNRGTEAFF. The CDR3 coding sequence is TGTGCCAGCTCACCAAATAGAGGCACTGAAGCTTTCTTT.

The rearrangement joins TRBV27 to TRBJ2-7; possible D gene TRBD1, 7 bases. CDR1 is MNHEY, CDR2 SMNVEV, per germline (reference sequence). This CDR3 contains 17 residues. The V gene lost 1 base and the J gene lost 2 bases, with 18 bases spanning the gap. The CDR3 sequence is CASSLWTGGARAYEQYF. For the CDR3, the DNA is TGTGCCAGCAGTTTATGGACAGGAGGGGCGAGAGCCTACGAGCAGTACTTC.

Points on this clone: Germline is not matched at one junction end, which may reflect a read error. The chain uses TRBV9 and TRBJ1-6; TRBD1 agrees at 7 bases. This CDR3 spans 14 amino acids. The germline CDR1 and CDR2 sequences are SGDLS and YYNGEE. CDR3 coding DNA: TGTGCCAGCAGCGTAGCAGGGGGAGATTCAACCCTCCACTTT. This sequence encodes CASSVAGGDSTLHF.

The chain has TRBV4-2 and TRBJ2-7; 12 nucleotides agree with TRBD1. Germline CDR1 LGHNA, CDR2 YNFKEQ. The V segment lost 1 base and the J segment 6 bases; nucleotides outside the gene matches: 7. The CDR3 has 16 amino acids. CDR3 DNA sequence: TGTGCCAGCAGCCAAGTAAGGGGACAGGGGGCGGCCGAGCAGTACTTC. Translating it yields CASSQVRGQGAAEQYF.

This sequence joins TRBV18 and TRBJ1-2; D is uncertain. The CDR3 length is 16 residues. The ends were cut back, 4 bases at V and 0 bases at J, with 15 bases in the middle. Germline V gives CDR1 KGHSH, CDR2 LQKENI. The CDR3 nucleotides read TGTGCCAGCTCACAACGGCTCGGAGGGACTAACTATGGCTACACCTTC. Residues: CASSQRLGGTNYGYTF.

This chain connects TRBV7-9 to TRBJ1-2; D is uncertain. This CDR3 region has 14 residues. The V gene lost 4 bases and the J gene lost 2 bases, with 11 bases spanning the gap. Germline V gene data show CDR1 as SEHNR and CDR2 as FQNEAQ (reference sequence). CDR3 DNA: TGTGCCAGCAGCTACGCCGGGGAGAACTATGGCTACACCTTC. Translating gives CASSYAGENYGYTF.

CDR3 region: CASSPEQGIYNEQFF. The DNA of the CDR3 is TGTGCCAGCAGTCCGGAACAGGGGATTTACAATGAGCAGTTCTTC. The chain has TRBV2 and TRBJ2-1, with TRBD1 identical over 7 bases. Germline values: CDR1 SNHLY, CDR2 FYNNEI. The CDR3 runs to 15 residues. V was pared by 5 bases and J by 4 bases, with 8 bases of the junction left unmatched.

The V and J genes are TRBV6-5 and TRBJ2-7, with D perhaps TRBD2 (6 bases). V gave up 0 bases and J gave up 5 bases, with 11 bases separating them. The CDR3 loop spans 14 amino acids. Germline CDR1 is MNHEY and CDR2 is SVGAGI. The CDR3 sequence is CASSYSAGRDEQYF. As DNA, the CDR3 is TGTGCCAGCAGTTACTCCGCGGGGCGGGACGAGCAGTACTTC.

This chain's CDR3 is CASSLERDGGYTF. In nucleotides, the CDR3 is TGTGCCAGCAGCTTGGAGAGGGATGGTGGCTACACCTTC. J is TRBJ1-2 and V is TRBV5-4, with D unclear. Germline V gene sequence: CDR1 SGHNT, CDR2 YYREEE (reference sequence). This CDR3 region has 13 residues. V lost 0 bases and J 7 bases, leaving 10 bases between the germline ends.

The gene calls are TRBV6-5 and TRBJ2-7; D is unresolved. The CDR3 loop spans 13 amino acids. Trimming removed 5 bases at V and 5 bases at J, with 13 bases between. Germline values: CDR1 MNHEY, CDR2 SVGAGI. The CDR3 reads CASSRPSSHEQYF. The CDR3 DNA reads as TGTGCCAGCAGTCGTCCTAGTAGCCACGAGCAGTACTTC.

This clone showed up just once. The gene calls are TRBV7-6 and TRBJ1-2; the match to TRBD1 covers 10 bases. The trim removed 1 base at V and 5 bases at J, leaving 1 base unmatched. The CDR3 length is 14 residues. Germline values: CDR1 SGHVS, CDR2 FNYEAQ. The CDR3 spells CASSLGTGGYGYTF. CDR3 nucleotide sequence: TGTGCCAGCAGCTTAGGGACAGGGGGGTATGGCTACACCTTC.